The 16 T cell receptor beta chains given below trace back to one sample, sequenced in a study of response to subunit inactivated influenza vaccine. TCRdb redid the calling of the RT-PCR reads with MiXCR, one entry per CDR3 protein. The table lists about 570,000 distinct CDR3 sequences, about 11% of them singletons, with about 11% in the top ten. The data were also submitted as part of a second study, on T cells expressing NK-cell markers. From that study: UMIs accompanied the 5'RACE template switching by which TCR beta cDNA was made.

The source material was PBMCs from blood, sampled on the day of vaccination. The origin of the receptors is a man aged 45-60 years who received an inactivated influenza vaccine.

CDR3 nucleotide sequence: TGTGCCAGTAGTGGACGACTAGCGGGGGCGAGCACAGATACGCAGTATTTT. This codes for CASSGRLAGASTDTQYF. V and J are TRBV19 and TRBJ2-3; 12 bases align to TRBD2. The CDR3 spans 17 residues. V gave up 5 bases and J gave up 0 bases; unmatched junction bases: 6. Germline values: CDR1 LNHDA, CDR2 SQIVND (reference sequence). Together with reference TRBV19 and TRBJ2-3, the CDR3 gives the full variable domain: DGGITQSPKYLFRKEGQNVTLSCEQNLNHDAMYWYRQDPGQGLRLIYYSQIVNDFQKGDIAEGYSVSREKKESFPLTVTSAQKNPTAFYLCASSGRLAGASTDTQYFGPGTRLTVL.

CDR3 sequence reads: CATEQGAGGYTF. CDR3 in DNA: TGTGCCACCGAACAGGGGGCGGGTGGCTACACCTTC. This chain uses TRBV10-3 with TRBJ1-2, with TRBD1 matching 9 bases. The CDR3 length is 12 residues. Germline values: CDR1 ENHRY, CDR2 SYGVKD. V shed 10 bases and J 7 bases; nucleotides not matched to a gene: 7.

This clonotype was found many times. This rearrangement joins TRBV20-1 to TRBJ2-1; TRBD2 agrees at 7 bases. The V and J ends lost 0 bases and 2 bases, in that order; junction bases with no gene match: 4. Germline loops: CDR1 DFQATT, CDR2 SNEGSKA (reference sequence). The CDR3 runs to 15 residues. CDR3 sequence: CSARESSGTYNEQFF. The CDR3 bases are TGCAGTGCTAGAGAGTCAAGCGGGACCTACAATGAGCAGTTCTTC.

CDR3 in DNA: TGTGCCAGCAGCCAACAGGGACAGGGGAACACTGAAGCTTTCTTT. It codes for CASSQQGQGNTEAFF. This chain uses TRBV4-2 with TRBJ1-1, with 9 bases fitting TRBD1. Germline V gives CDR1 LGHNA, CDR2 YNFKEQ. The length of the CDR3 is 15 residues. V shed 2 bases and J 1 base; nucleotides not matched to a gene: 2.

A word on this clonotype: This may come from a read error, since a much larger clone is one base off. V usage is TRBV5-1 and J usage is TRBJ2-1; a weak D match, TRBD2 (5 bases). The germline V gene has CDR1 SGHRS and CDR2 YFSETQ. There are 13 residues in the CDR3. V was pared by 6 bases and J by 1 base, with 8 bases between. This CDR3 reads CASTAVSYNEQFF. CDR3 sequence (DNA): TGCGCCAGCACAGCGGTATCCTACAATGAGCAGTTCTTC.

Worth noting for this clonotype: The junction departs from germline at one end; a sequencing error may be responsible. V is TRBV5-1 and J is TRBJ1-1, with D hard to call. The CDR3 contains 13 residues. The germline V gene encodes CDR1 SGHRS and CDR2 YFSETQ. CDR3 residues: CARSAVGNTEAFF. In DNA form, the CDR3 reads TGCGCCCGCAGCGCCGTAGGTAACACTGAAGCTTTCTTT.

The chain uses TRBV4-3 and TRBJ2-7; 9 bases fit TRBD2. Germline V gives CDR1 LGHNA, CDR2 YSLEER. CDR3 size: 15 residues. V shed 3 bases and J 3 bases; nucleotides not matched to a gene: 6. The CDR3 sequence is CASSHSSGSYYEQYF. The CDR3 bases are TGCGCCAGCAGCCATAGTAGCGGGAGTTACTACGAGCAGTACTTC.

The rearrangement uses TRBV20-1 and TRBJ2-7; tentatively, D is TRBD1 or TRBD2 (5 bases each). The CDR3 spans 14 residues. Trimming removed 2 bases at V and 9 bases at J, with 20 bases between. Germline CDR1 and CDR2: DFQATT and SNEGSKA (reference sequence). The CDR3 DNA is TGCAGTGCTAGAATGGACGGTTTGGGACGGGGGCAGTACTTC. Translated: CSARMDGLGRGQYF.

This clonotype was detected a few times. This sequence joins TRBV5-6 and TRBJ2-2, with 12 positions matching TRBD2. The CDR3 spans 15 residues. Germline-derived CDR1 and CDR2 are SGHDT and YYEEEE. V gave up 4 bases and J gave up 6 bases; unmatched junction bases: 4. The CDR3 nucleotides read TGTGCCAGCAGCCGACTAGCGGGAGTGCCCGGGGAGCTGTTTTTT. This sequence encodes CASSRLAGVPGELFF. The variable domain in full, with the rest retrieved from reference TRBV5-6 and TRBJ2-2, is DAGVTQSPTHLIKTRGQQVTLRCSPKSGHDTVSWYQQALGQGPQFIFQYYEEEERQRGNFPDRFSGHQFPNYSSELNVNALLLGDSALYLCASSRLAGVPGELFFGEGSRLTVL.

This clonotype was observed a handful of times. The chain recombines TRBV14 with TRBJ2-1, with unresolved D. This CDR3 is 13 amino acids long. Trimming took off 2 bases at V and 3 bases at J, with 5 bases between the two ends. Germline CDR1 is SGHDN and CDR2 is FVKESK. CDR3 nucleotides: TGTGCCAGCAGCCAACTCCTCTACAATGAGCAGTTCTTC. Its protein product is CASSQLLYNEQFF.

This rearrangement joins TRBV28 to TRBJ1-1; 8 positions match TRBD1. Germline values: CDR1 MDHEN, CDR2 SYDVKM. The CDR3 sequence is 15 residues long. J gave up 4 bases and V 6 bases, and 10 bases lay outside the gene matches. CDR3 loop: CASSLPTGVATEAFF. DNA for the CDR3: TGTGCCAGCAGCCTACCGACAGGGGTGGCCACTGAAGCTTTCTTT.

There are a few counts of this clonotype. The rearrangement joins TRBV20-1 to TRBJ2-1; 7 bases fit TRBD2. V was clipped by 3 bases and J by 0 bases; unmatched bases: 8. The CDR3 spans 16 residues. Per the germline V gene, CDR1 is DFQATT and CDR2 is SNEGSKA (reference sequence). The CDR3 sequence: CSASPSSGSSYNEQFF. CDR3 coding DNA: TGCAGTGCTAGCCCCTCTAGCGGTAGCTCCTACAATGAGCAGTTCTTC.

This clonotype occurred a few times. The chain uses TRBV10-3 and TRBJ1-1; D is ambiguous. Germline loops: CDR1 ENHRY, CDR2 SYGVKD. This CDR3 is 13 amino acids long. With 7 bases removed from V and 0 bases from J, the gap between germline ends came to 9 bases. In nucleotides, the CDR3 is TGTGCCATCATGAAGGAAATGAACACTGAAGCTTTCTTT. Its translation: CAIMKEMNTEAFF.

This clonotype appeared a few times. The rearrangement links TRBV7-2 to TRBJ2-1, with D tentatively TRBD2 (6 bases). Per the germline V gene, CDR1 is SGHTA and CDR2 is FQGNSA. The V gene lost 7 bases and the J gene lost 8 bases, with 15 bases spanning the gap. The CDR3 has 13 residues. The CDR3 nucleotides read TGTGCCAGCAACCCACTTTGGGGGGATGAGCAGTTCTTC. As protein: CASNPLWGDEQFF.

A few counts support this clonotype. The chain combines TRBV20-1 with TRBJ2-3; unclear D gene. This CDR3 region has 12 residues. Germline CDR1 DFQATT, CDR2 SNEGSKA (reference sequence). CDR3 protein: CSPSGSTDTQYF. CDR3 coding DNA: TGCAGCCCATCCGGCTCCACAGATACGCAGTATTTT.

This clonotype was found many times. This rearrangement joins TRBV5-1 to TRBJ2-1, with D tentatively TRBD1 (5 bases). Trimming pared 2 bases from V and 11 bases from J, leaving 17 bases between. The CDR3 is 14 residues long. The V gene's germline CDR1 is SGHRS and CDR2 YFSETQ. CDR3 protein: CASSFNPDRQQQFF. CDR3 in DNA: TGCGCCAGCAGCTTTAACCCGGATCGACAGCAGCAGTTCTTC.